This TCR beta chain was captured in a study of identical twins. A universal primer site was created by template switching, with the cDNA bearing unique molecular identifiers. TCRdb recomputed calls from the 5' RACE reads with MiXCR, one row per CDR3 protein. The data show roughly 700,000 distinct CDR3 sequences, with 8% to 9% seen just once and approximately 0.89% held by the top ten. Study-wide points: Monozygotic twins shared more out-of-frame TCR alpha than recombination models predicted. Not following the same donors, the study drew its conclusions from cross-sectional statistical analysis.

This clonotype has just a few counts. The antigen is unknown. No donor was unhealthy or non-Caucasian. A further study also used this sample, focusing on yellow fever vaccine responses in identical twins.

Source material: PBMCs. The receptor was derived from a woman under 30 in good health.

The CDR3 region has the DNA TGCAGTGCCCCGCTCTGGACAGCGAACACTGAAGCTTTCTTT. It yields the protein CSAPLWTANTEAFF. The rearrangement links TRBV20-1 to TRBJ1-1, with D possibly being TRBD1 (6 bases). This CDR3 is 14 amino acids long. V shed 6 bases and J shed 1 base, with 15 bases lying between them. Germline V gene data show CDR1 as DFQATT and CDR2 as SNEGSKA (reference sequence).